A single T cell receptor (beta chain) is shown here with its context. These data are taken from a study of shared clonotypes between healthy human individuals. Naive CD8 cells lacked CD45RO, underwent positive selection for CCR7 and left out terminally differentiated effector memory CD45RA+ cells. Clones were read by immunoSEQ multiplex PCR, and TCRdb kept only the in-frame ones, dropping some. This sample has 550,000 to 650,000 clones, with about 96% found just once. Trimming removed 3 bases at V and 2 bases at J, with 8 bases between. This CDR3 spans 13 amino acids. The V gene's germline CDR1 is MNHNY and CDR2 SVGAGI (reference sequence).

The specimen was naive CD8+ T cells sorted from blood. This chain links TRBV6-6 with TRBJ2-7; D remains ambiguous. This TCR came from a woman in her twenties or thirties in good health. The CDR3 protein is CASSYAETYEQYF. The CDR3 DNA reads as TGTGCCAGCAGTTATGCAGAGACCTACGAGCAGTACTTC.